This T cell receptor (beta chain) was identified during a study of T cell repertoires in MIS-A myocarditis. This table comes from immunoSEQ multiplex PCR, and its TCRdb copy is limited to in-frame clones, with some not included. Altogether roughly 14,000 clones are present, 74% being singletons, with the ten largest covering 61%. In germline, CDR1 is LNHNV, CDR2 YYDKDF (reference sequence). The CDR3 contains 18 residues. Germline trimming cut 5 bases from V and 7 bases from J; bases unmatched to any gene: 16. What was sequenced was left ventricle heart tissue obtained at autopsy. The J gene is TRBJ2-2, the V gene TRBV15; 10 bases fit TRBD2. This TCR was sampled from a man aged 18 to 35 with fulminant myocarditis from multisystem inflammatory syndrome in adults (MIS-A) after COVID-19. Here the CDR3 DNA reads TGTGCCACCAGCGGGCGACTAGCGGGTCCTCGGGAAAACGGGGAGCTGTTTTTT. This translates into CATSGRLAGPRENGELFF.